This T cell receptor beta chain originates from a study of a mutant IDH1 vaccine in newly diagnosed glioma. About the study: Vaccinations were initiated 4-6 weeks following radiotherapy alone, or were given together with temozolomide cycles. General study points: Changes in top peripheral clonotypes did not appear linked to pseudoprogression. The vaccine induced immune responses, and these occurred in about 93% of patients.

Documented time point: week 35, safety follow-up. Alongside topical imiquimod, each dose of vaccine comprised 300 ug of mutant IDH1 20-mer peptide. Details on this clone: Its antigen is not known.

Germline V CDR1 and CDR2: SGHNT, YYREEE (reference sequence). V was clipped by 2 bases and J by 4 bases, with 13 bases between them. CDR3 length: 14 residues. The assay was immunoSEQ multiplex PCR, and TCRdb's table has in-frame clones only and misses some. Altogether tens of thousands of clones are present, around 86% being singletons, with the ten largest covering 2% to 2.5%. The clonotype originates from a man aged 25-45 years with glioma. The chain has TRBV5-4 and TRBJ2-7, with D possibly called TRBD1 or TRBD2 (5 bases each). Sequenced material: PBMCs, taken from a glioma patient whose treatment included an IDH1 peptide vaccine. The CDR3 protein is CASSFRGRGYEQYF. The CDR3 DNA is TGTGCCAGCAGCTTCCGGGGACGGGGATACGAGCAGTACTTC.